This passage covers 24 T cell receptor beta chains from one sample sequenced in a study of technical replicates of blood from a few donors. Produced via immunoSEQ multiplex PCR; TCRdb's table is partial and in-frame only. This sample has 65,000 to 85,000 clones; 95% to 97% occur once, and the top ten carry about 0.2%. The material sequenced was T cells isolated from PBMCs. These receptors all come from a human donor in good health.

The chain joins TRBV7-2 to TRBJ1-5; D is undetermined. CDR1 is SGHTA and CDR2 is FQGNSA in the germline V gene. The CDR3 sequence is 13 residues long. Trimming shortened V by 5 bases and J by 4 bases, and 9 bases separated the two germline ends. CDR3 in amino acids: CASSQQRNQPQHF. The DNA of the CDR3 is TGTGCCAGCAGCCAACAGAGAAATCAGCCCCAGCATTTT.

The chain has TRBV12-5 and TRBJ1-1, with TRBD1 matching over 7 bases. This CDR3 is 13 amino acids long. Per germline, CDR1 LGHNT and CDR2 FRNRAP. V dropped 2 bases and J dropped 4; count of bases not matched to a gene: 1. CDR3 sequence: CASGLNRGTEAFF. In DNA form, the CDR3 reads TGTGCTAGTGGTTTGAACAGGGGCACTGAAGCTTTCTTT.

The J gene is TRBJ1-1, the V gene TRBV10-3, with TRBD1 matching 8 bases. Germline V lookup: CDR1 ENHRY, CDR2 SYGVKD. The junction had 18 bases not matched to a gene; V was cut back by 8 bases and J by 7 bases. The CDR3 spans 16 residues. The chain's CDR3 is CAISKSRTGWASEAFF. The CDR3 coding sequence is TGTGCCATCTCTAAAAGTCGGACAGGGTGGGCGAGTGAAGCTTTCTTT.

The chain is built from TRBV14 and TRBJ2-5; 10 bases line up with TRBD2. Germline-derived CDR1 and CDR2 are SGHDN and FVKESK. V lost 2 bases to trimming and J lost 1 base; unmatched junction nucleotides: 4. This CDR3 region has 16 residues. In DNA, the CDR3 is TGTGCCAGCAGCCAAAGAGCGGGGGGGGTCCAAGAGACCCAGTACTTC. Translating gives CASSQRAGGVQETQYF.

The chain is built from TRBV2 and TRBJ2-5; a weak D match, TRBD1 (6 bases). Germline CDR1 and CDR2: SNHLY and FYNNEI. With 3 bases removed from V and 5 bases from J, the gap between germline ends came to 13 bases. The CDR3 extends over 14 amino acids. DNA of the CDR3: TGTGCCAGCAGTGATAACAGGGTTGGGGAGACCCAGTACTTC. Amino acids: CASSDNRVGETQYF.

The chain employs TRBV19 and TRBJ2-7; the match to TRBD2 covers 11 bases. The trim removed 5 bases at V and 6 bases at J, leaving 9 bases unmatched. This CDR3 region has 15 residues. CDR1 and CDR2 (germline): LNHDA, SQIVND (reference sequence). This chain's CDR3 is CASSYGTSGSSEQYF. CDR3 nucleotides: TGTGCCAGTAGTTACGGGACTAGCGGTTCAAGCGAGCAGTACTTC.

This clone was counted a single time. The chain uses TRBV7-6 and TRBJ2-2; TRBD2 might be the D (7 bases). Germline V gives CDR1 SGHVS, CDR2 FNYEAQ. CDR3 length: 16 amino acids. Deletions cut 0 bases from V and 3 bases from J, with 11 bases between. CDR3 bases: TGTGCCAGCAGCTTAGCAACAGGGAGGGACACCGGGGAGCTGTTTTTT. It specifies CASSLATGRDTGELFF.

This chain connects TRBV4-1 to TRBJ2-1; D might be TRBD2 (6 bases). The CDR3 length is 15 residues. V was clipped by 2 bases and J by 5 bases, with 13 bases between them. The germline CDR1 and CDR2 sequences are MGHRA and YSYEKL. The CDR3 DNA sequence: TGCGCCAGCAGCCAACGGCTAGCGTCGAACAATGAGCAGTTCTTC. This encodes CASSQRLASNNEQFF.

The CDR3 nucleotides read TGTGCCAGCAGCCCGCTTCAGGGGATTGGTAATTCACCCCTCCACTTT. Protein product: CASSPLQGIGNSPLHF. The chain employs TRBV11-2 and TRBJ1-6, with a weak D call TRBD1 (6 bases). The CDR3 has 16 residues. CDR1 and CDR2 (germline): SGHAT, FQNNGV. Trimming shortened V by 5 bases and J by 6 bases, and 17 bases separated the two germline ends.

The chain has TRBV11-3 and TRBJ1-1; a weak D match, TRBD1 (6 bases). The V and J ends lost 5 bases and 1 base respectively, with 14 bases between them. CDR3 length: 15 residues. Germline loops: CDR1 SGHNT, CDR2 YENEEA. CDR3 in amino acids: CASSPHRVQNTEAFF. The DNA for the CDR3 is TGTGCCAGCAGCCCCCACAGGGTGCAGAACACTGAAGCTTTCTTT.

The chain couples TRBV5-1 to TRBJ2-1; 8 bases fit TRBD1. The CDR3 has 15 residues. Per the germline V gene, CDR1 is SGHRS and CDR2 is YFSETQ. V was clipped by 5 bases and J by 4 bases; unmatched bases: 8. The CDR3 DNA reads as TGCGCCAGCAGTCCCGGACAGGGTTCATACAATGAGCAGTTCTTC. Encoded protein: CASSPGQGSYNEQFF.

The chain recombines TRBV5-1 with TRBJ2-7; 10 bases line up with TRBD1. CDR1 is SGHRS, CDR2 YFSETQ, per germline. The CDR3 runs to 14 residues. J was trimmed by 6 bases and V by 0 bases; bases with no gene match: 3. The CDR3 sequence: CASSLGQGASEQYF. As DNA, the CDR3 is TGCGCCAGCAGCTTGGGACAGGGGGCTAGCGAGCAGTACTTC.

This clone was seen a single time. The chain couples TRBV6-5 to TRBJ2-1, with D unresolved. Germline V gene data show CDR1 as MNHEY and CDR2 as SVGAGI. With 6 bases removed from V and 6 bases from J, the gap between germline ends came to 12 bases. CDR3 size: 13 residues. The CDR3 here is CASRPGLGNEQFF. For the CDR3, the DNA is TGTGCCAGCAGACCGGGTCTAGGCAATGAGCAGTTCTTC.

The chain employs TRBV5-1 and TRBJ2-2; 8 positions match TRBD1. With V trimmed by 6 bases and J by 1 base, 2 bases remained unmatched. The CDR3 runs to 14 residues. CDR1 is SGHRS and CDR2 is YFSETQ in the germline V gene. This CDR3 reads CASTGTGNTGELFF. DNA of the CDR3: TGCGCCAGCACGGGGACAGGGAACACCGGGGAGCTGTTTTTT.

The V call is TRBV27, the J call TRBJ1-1; D is unclear. Trimming took 4 bases from V and 3 from J, leaving 3 bases between them. Germline CDR1 and CDR2: MNHEY and SMNVEV (reference sequence). This CDR3 contains 11 residues. CDR3 residues: CASSSYTEAFF. The CDR3 DNA is TGTGCCAGCAGTTCTTACACTGAAGCTTTCTTT.

The chain couples TRBV5-6 to TRBJ1-1, with 10 bases lining up with TRBD1. Germline CDR1 reads SGHDT; CDR2 reads YYEEEE. The CDR3 runs 16 residues. V shed 0 bases and J 0 bases; nucleotides not matched to a gene: 2. This chain's CDR3 is CASSLGQGALNTEAFF. CDR3 sequence (DNA): TGTGCCAGCAGCTTGGGACAGGGGGCCTTGAACACTGAAGCTTTCTTT. Based on the CDR3 plus reference TRBV5-6 and TRBJ1-1, the full variable domain is DAGVTQSPTHLIKTRGQQVTLRCSPKSGHDTVSWYQQALGQGPQFIFQYYEEEERQRGNFPDRFSGHQFPNYSSELNVNALLLGDSALYLCASSLGQGALNTEAFFGQGTRLTVV.

The V call is TRBV9, the J call TRBJ2-3; 10 nucleotides line up with TRBD2. Losses at the gene ends were 4 bases for V and 0 bases for J; bases not matched to a gene: 8. The germline V gene encodes CDR1 SGDLS and CDR2 YYNGEE. The CDR3 consists of 17 residues. CDR3 DNA sequence: TGTGCCAGCAGCTCCGGGACTAGCGCGGGGAGCACAGATACGCAGTATTTT. Translation: CASSSGTSAGSTDTQYF.

Turning to this clone: The junction shows a germline mismatch at one end, possibly a read error. V is TRBV28 and J is TRBJ1-1; tentative D call: TRBD1 (5 bases). Germline V gene lookup returns CDR1 MDHEN and CDR2 SYDVKM. This CDR3 comprises 12 residues. CDR3 nucleotide sequence: TGTGCCAGCACTTTACGAAGGGGTGAAGCTTTCTTT. Protein: CASTLRRGEAFF. Based on the CDR3 plus reference TRBV28 and TRBJ1-1, the full variable domain is DVKVTQSSRYLVKRTGEKVFLECVQDMDHENMFWYRQDPGLGLRLIYFSYDVKMKEKGDIPEGYSVSREKKERFSLILESASTNQTSMYLCASTLRRGEAFFGQGTRLTVV.

Only one count was recorded for this clone. The chain combines TRBV2 with TRBJ2-1, with TRBD2 identical over 8 bases. The germline gives CDR1 SNHLY, CDR2 FYNNEI. There are 15 residues in the CDR3. J lost 7 bases, V lost 7 bases, and 12 bases had no gene match. CDR3 protein: CASTRLRREENEQFF. The CDR3 DNA reads as TGTGCCAGCACACGCCTCAGGCGGGAGGAAAATGAGCAGTTCTTC.

The chain combines TRBV18 with TRBJ2-7; TRBD1 matches 8 bases. CDR1 is KGHSH and CDR2 is LQKENI in the germline V gene. This CDR3 is built from 16 residues. With V trimmed by 6 bases and J by 3 bases, 13 bases remained unmatched. CDR3 DNA sequence: TGTGCCAGCTCTCCCACACCGGGACAGGTTAACTACGAGCAGTACTTC. Protein product: CASSPTPGQVNYEQYF. The entire variable domain, with the rest obtained from reference TRBV18 and TRBJ2-7, is as follows: NAGVMQNPRHLVRRRGQEARLRCSPMKGHSHVYWYRQLPEEGLKFMVYLQKENIIDESGMPKERFSAEFPKEGPSILRIQQVVRGDSAAYFCASSPTPGQVNYEQYFGPGTRLTVT.

V and J are TRBV5-1 and TRBJ1-1, with D perhaps matching TRBD1 (6 bases). The V gene lost 0 bases and the J gene lost 7 bases, with 13 bases spanning the gap. The CDR3 runs 14 residues. Germline CDR1 is SGHRS and CDR2 is YFSETQ. This chain's CDR3 is CASSLAGQLYEAFF. The CDR3 DNA reads TGCGCCAGCAGCTTGGCTGGACAGCTATATGAAGCTTTCTTT.

The rearrangement links TRBV30 to TRBJ2-7, with D unclear. V lost 1 base and J lost 0, with 10 bases in between. Germline V gives CDR1 GTSNPN, CDR2 SVGIG (reference sequence). This CDR3 spans 14 amino acids. The CDR3 region is CAWSDLGSSYEQYF. As DNA, the CDR3 is TGTGCCTGGAGTGATCTTGGCAGCTCCTACGAGCAGTACTTC.

The count of this clone is one. The chain uses TRBV28 and TRBJ1-5; D perhaps matches TRBD1 (5 bases). Trimming shortened V by 5 bases and J by 5 bases, and 10 bases separated the two germline ends. The CDR3 loop spans 13 amino acids. Germline loops: CDR1 MDHEN, CDR2 SYDVKM. The CDR3 region has the DNA TGTGCCAGCAGTGAACAGGAGTATCAGCCCCAGCATTTT. It translates to CASSEQEYQPQHF.

The chain uses TRBV2 and TRBJ2-5; D perhaps matches TRBD2 (6 bases). Trimming took off 4 bases at V and 1 base at J, with 10 bases between the two ends. The length of the CDR3 is 14 residues. Germline V gene sequence: CDR1 SNHLY, CDR2 FYNNEI. The CDR3 coding sequence is TGTGCCAGCAGTGGGGCGGGGCTCCAAGAGACCCAGTACTTC. As protein: CASSGAGLQETQYF.